This entry lists 28 T cell receptor beta chains sequenced from one sample in a study of radiation and T cells in renal cell carcinoma (TCRdb year 2020). Per the publication, the time point label means: blood 4 weeks post-SBRT, at nephrectomy. Taken with the paper, the label for treatment or condition translates to: 15 Gy SBRT to primary tumor, nephrectomy 4 weeks later. The method was the immunoSEQ multiplex PCR assay. The immuneACCESS repertoire file appears here via TCRdb, limited to in-frame rearrangements. These files lack a portion of the clones; in checked studies, under half of the deficit traces to unresolved V genes, and the cause of the others is not known. This sample has around 94,000 clones in its table, and 85% of those were observed once. Around 9.4% of the sample goes to the ten largest clones. Sequenced material: blood, taken from a patient whose treatment included radiotherapy and nephrectomy. The receptors here all came from a man aged 45-65 years with renal cell carcinoma.

V usage is TRBV9 and J usage is TRBJ2-1; maybe TRBD1 (5 bases). Germline CDR1 reads SGDLS; CDR2 reads YYNGEE. The CDR3 is 14 amino acids. V lost 4 bases and J lost 10, with 18 bases in between. CDR3 protein: CASSPRQGRTEQFF. In nucleotides, the CDR3 is TGTGCCAGCAGCCCCCGCCAGGGTAGGACAGAGCAGTTCTTC.

V and J are TRBV13 and TRBJ2-7; 11 nucleotides agree with TRBD2. V shed 0 bases and J 2 bases; nucleotides not matched to a gene: 3. The CDR3 runs 16 residues. Looked up from germline, CDR1 is PRHDT and CDR2 is FYEKMQ (reference sequence). CDR3 amino acids: CASSLGLAGAPYEQYF. The CDR3 region has the DNA TGTGCCAGCAGCTTAGGACTAGCGGGAGCCCCCTACGAGCAGTACTTC.

The chain recombines TRBV4-1 with TRBJ2-5; 9 bases line up with TRBD2. CDR1 is MGHRA and CDR2 is YSYEKL in the germline V gene. CDR3 size: 15 residues. J was trimmed by 5 bases and V by 3 bases; bases with no gene match: 7. The CDR3 bases are TGCGCCAGCAGCCACGCGGGGGGGCGGGGTGAGACCCAGTACTTC. Translated: CASSHAGGRGETQYF.

This clone was observed a handful of times. V usage is TRBV7-2 and J usage is TRBJ2-5; D not certain. Germline-derived CDR1 and CDR2 are SGHTA and FQGNSA. The CDR3 extends over 15 amino acids. V was pared by 2 bases and J by 7 bases, with 17 bases between. The CDR3: CASSLLSGVVGTQYF. The CDR3 DNA is TGTGCCAGCAGCTTATTGTCAGGTGTCGTGGGGACCCAGTACTTC.

In this sample, this clone turned up once. This chain joins TRBV5-1 and TRBJ2-7, with 7 positions matching TRBD1. The CDR3 is made up of 16 amino acids. Germline CDR1 and CDR2: SGHRS and YFSETQ. The V gene end was trimmed by 4 bases and the J gene end by 3 bases; junction bases not matched to a gene: 13. The CDR3 loop is CASSPKSRTGRYEQYF. The CDR3 region has the DNA TGCGCCAGCAGCCCGAAATCGAGGACAGGACGCTACGAGCAGTACTTC.

This clone was picked up a small number of times. The rearrangement uses TRBV10-1 and TRBJ1-5, with D perhaps matching TRBD1 (5 bases). Germline V lookup: CDR1 WNHNN, CDR2 SYGVQD (reference sequence). The CDR3 length is 14 residues. The V end was cut by 11 bases, the J end by 4 bases, with 18 bases between. In DNA form, the CDR3 reads TGCGCCTCCTCATCCGGGACCCAAAATCAGCCCCAGCATTTT. Its translation: CASSSGTQNQPQHF.

The V and J genes are TRBV15 and TRBJ2-7, with D uncertain. The V and J ends lost 0 bases and 3 bases respectively, with 6 bases between them. Germline V gives CDR1 LNHNV, CDR2 YYDKDF (reference sequence). CDR3 length: 13 amino acids. CDR3 sequence: CATSRELHYEQYF. CDR3 DNA: TGTGCCACCAGCAGAGAGTTGCACTACGAGCAGTACTTC.

This chain uses TRBV6-1 with TRBJ2-5, with 8 bases identical to TRBD2. V lost 8 bases and J lost 7; bases outside the gene matches: 9. The V gene's germline CDR1 is MNHNS and CDR2 SASEGT. The CDR3 extends over 13 amino acids. The CDR3 region is CASATGGAGTQYF. The CDR3 DNA sequence: TGTGCCAGCGCAACCGGGGGGGCGGGGACCCAGTACTTC.

The chain combines TRBV4-3 with TRBJ1-2, with no clear D. Trimming took off 0 bases at V and 4 bases at J, with 18 bases between the two ends. The CDR3 contains 17 residues. The germline V gene has CDR1 LGHNA and CDR2 YSLEER. CDR3: CASSQDPIMGLGYGYTF. Here the CDR3 DNA reads TGCGCCAGCAGCCAAGATCCTATCATGGGTTTGGGCTATGGCTACACCTTC.

The chain has TRBV27 and TRBJ2-7; D not certain. Germline CDR1 reads MNHEY; CDR2 reads SMNVEV (reference sequence). CDR3 size: 12 residues. V lost 4 bases and J 0 bases, leaving 4 bases between the germline ends. The CDR3 region is CASSSSSYEQYF. CDR3 nucleotides: TGTGCCAGCAGTTCGAGCTCCTACGAGCAGTACTTC.

The chain carries TRBV7-2 and TRBJ1-3; D is unresolved. Germline V gene lookup returns CDR1 SGHTA and CDR2 FQGNSA. This CDR3 has 16 residues. Deletions cut 3 bases from V and 0 bases from J, with 12 bases between. The CDR3 protein is CASSFVTPISGNTIYF. CDR3 DNA sequence: TGTGCCAGCAGCTTCGTGACACCCATCTCTGGAAACACCATATATTTT.

The CDR3 protein is CASRYTGQGYGYTF. CDR3 DNA sequence: TGTGCCAGCCGATACACGGGACAGGGTTATGGCTACACCTTC. The chain has TRBV6-5 and TRBJ1-2; TRBD1 matches 9 bases. Germline V lookup: CDR1 MNHEY, CDR2 SVGAGI. The CDR3 contains 14 residues. Losses at the gene ends were 8 bases for V and 5 bases for J; bases not matched to a gene: 9.

V is TRBV5-1 and J is TRBJ2-1, with 10 bases matching TRBD1. The CDR3 sequence is 15 residues long. The V gene's germline CDR1 is SGHRS and CDR2 YFSETQ. V was clipped by 0 bases and J by 4 bases; unmatched bases: 1. The CDR3 is CASSLVGQGYNEQFF. For the CDR3, the DNA is TGCGCCAGCAGCTTGGTGGGACAGGGGTACAATGAGCAGTTCTTC. Complete variable domain (other parts from reference TRBV5-1 and TRBJ2-1): KAGVTQTPRYLIKTRGQQVTLSCSPISGHRSVSWYQQTPGQGLQFLFEYFSETQRNKGNFPGRFSGRQFSNSRSEMNVSTLELGDSALYLCASSLVGQGYNEQFFGPGTRLTVL.

The chain links TRBV2 to TRBJ2-1; 8 bases are a match to TRBD2. The J segment lost 4 bases and the V segment lost 6 bases, leaving 14 bases of the junction unmatched. This CDR3 has 17 residues. Germline values: CDR1 SNHLY, CDR2 FYNNEI. The CDR3 loop reads CASRMGTGLEHYNEQFF. The DNA for the CDR3 is TGTGCCAGCAGGATGGGAACGGGACTAGAGCATTACAATGAGCAGTTCTTC.

This chain uses TRBV7-8 with TRBJ2-7; D possibly uses TRBD1 or TRBD2 (5 bases each). Trimming took 3 bases from V and 3 from J, leaving 12 bases between them. The germline V gene has CDR1 SGHVS and CDR2 FQNEAQ. The CDR3 sequence is 14 residues long. CDR3 sequence (DNA): TGTGCCAGCAGCTTGACTCGGGACCGCTACGAGCAGTACTTC. Its translation is CASSLTRDRYEQYF.

The J gene is TRBJ2-1, the V gene TRBV7-2, with no clear D. The ends were cut back, 3 bases at V and 5 bases at J, with 11 bases in the middle. In germline, CDR1 is SGHTA, CDR2 FQGNSA. The CDR3 contains 14 residues. CDR3 protein: CASSLRTINNEQFF. The CDR3 region has the DNA TGTGCCAGCAGCTTGCGCACCATCAACAATGAGCAGTTCTTC.

There are a few counts of this clone. This sequence joins TRBV9 and TRBJ1-2; 7 positions agree with TRBD1. CDR3 length equals 13 residues. J was trimmed by 7 bases and V by 6 bases; bases with no gene match: 9. Germline CDR1 is SGDLS and CDR2 is YYNGEE. The CDR3 sequence is CASNKVTGIGYTF. The CDR3 DNA follows: TGTGCCAGCAACAAAGTGACAGGGATTGGCTACACCTTC.

The chain couples TRBV2 to TRBJ2-1; no definite D call. The CDR3 length is 15 residues. Trimming cost V 7 bases and J 0 bases, with 13 bases left between them. Germline V gene lookup returns CDR1 SNHLY and CDR2 FYNNEI. CDR3 sequence reads: CASTPLQSSYNEQFF. In DNA, the CDR3 is TGTGCCAGCACCCCCCTACAGAGCTCCTACAATGAGCAGTTCTTC.

The rearrangement links TRBV18 to TRBJ2-1, with 10 bases identical to TRBD2. The CDR3 covers 16 residues. Germline V lookup: CDR1 KGHSH, CDR2 LQKENI. V lost 1 base and J lost 3; bases outside the gene matches: 3. The CDR3 loop reads CASSPLERGGYNEQFF. CDR3 sequence (DNA): TGTGCCAGCTCACCACTAGAGCGGGGGGGCTACAATGAGCAGTTCTTC. Variable domain in full (rest from reference TRBV18 and TRBJ2-1): NAGVMQNPRHLVRRRGQEARLRCSPMKGHSHVYWYRQLPEEGLKFMVYLQKENIIDESGMPKERFSAEFPKEGPSILRIQQVVRGDSAAYFCASSPLERGGYNEQFFGPGTRLTVL.

This clone has just a few counts. Here the CDR3 reads CASSLIGQNSPLHF. In nucleotides, the CDR3 is TGTGCCAGCAGCTTAATTGGCCAGAATTCACCCCTCCACTTT. This sequence joins TRBV7-9 and TRBJ1-6; no reliable D call. Looked up from germline, CDR1 is SEHNR and CDR2 is FQNEAQ (reference sequence). The ends were cut back, 2 bases at V and 7 bases at J, with 9 bases in the middle. This CDR3 contains 14 residues.

The V and J genes are TRBV28 and TRBJ2-2; D is perhaps TRBD2 (7 bases). With 3 bases removed from V and 5 bases from J, the gap between germline ends came to 16 bases. This CDR3 spans 16 amino acids. In germline, CDR1 is MDHEN, CDR2 SYDVKM. The CDR3 protein is CASSLGGAQGTGELFF. As DNA, the CDR3 is TGTGCCAGCAGTTTGGGGGGGGCGCAGGGTACCGGGGAGCTGTTTTTT.

The rearrangement links TRBV9 to TRBJ1-2; perhaps TRBD1 as D (5 bases). CDR1 is SGDLS, CDR2 YYNGEE, per germline. The CDR3 runs 12 residues. The V end lost 0 bases, the J end lost 8 bases, and 8 bases lay between the germline ends. For the CDR3, the DNA is TGTGCCAGCAGCGTAGGGGGGAGAGGCTACACCTTC. Its protein is CASSVGGRGYTF. The full variable domain, completed using reference TRBV9 and TRBJ1-2, is DSGVTQTPKHLITATGQRVTLRCSPRSGDLSVYWYQQSLDQGLQFLIQYYNGEERAKGNILERFSAQQFPDLHSELNLSSLELGDSALYFCASSVGGRGYTFGSGTRLTVV.

This chain links TRBV18 with TRBJ1-1, with no clear D. This CDR3 spans 13 amino acids. The germline gives CDR1 KGHSH, CDR2 LQKENI. V was pared by 3 bases and J by 3 bases, with 8 bases between. The CDR3 nucleotides read TGTGCCAGCTCACCGCTTGCGGACACTGAAGCTTTCTTT. Translating gives CASSPLADTEAFF.

The rearrangement joins TRBV19 to TRBJ2-1, with 8 bases fitting TRBD2. Germline trimming cut 3 bases from V and 9 bases from J; bases unmatched to any gene: 10. The CDR3 runs to 15 residues. Germline lookup yields CDR1 LNHDA and CDR2 SQIVND (reference sequence). The CDR3 region is CASSMAAGGSREQFF. As DNA, the CDR3 is TGTGCCAGTAGTATGGCTGCGGGGGGATCTCGTGAGCAGTTCTTC.

The chain recombines TRBV5-1 with TRBJ1-5; possible D gene TRBD1, 6 bases. There are 14 residues in the CDR3. In germline, CDR1 is SGHRS, CDR2 YFSETQ. The V gene lost 0 bases and the J gene lost 5 bases, with 9 bases spanning the gap. CDR3 sequence reads: CASSLDRADQPQHF. The CDR3 DNA follows: TGCGCCAGCAGCTTGGACAGGGCTGATCAGCCCCAGCATTTT.

This clone was counted between two and nine times. The chain employs TRBV7-8 and TRBJ1-1; no clear D. The CDR3 is made up of 12 amino acids. Trimming removed 4 bases at V and 6 bases at J, with 9 bases between. Germline V gives CDR1 SGHVS, CDR2 FQNEAQ. This chain's CDR3 is CASSSMIAEAFF. CDR3 in DNA: TGTGCCAGCAGCTCAATGATCGCTGAAGCTTTCTTT.

The rearrangement links TRBV5-1 to TRBJ2-7, with a possible D match to TRBD2 (6 bases). V lost 3 bases, J lost 6 bases, and 19 bases lay in between. This CDR3 is 15 amino acids long. Looked up from germline, CDR1 is SGHRS and CDR2 is YFSETQ. The DNA for the CDR3 is TGCGCCAGCAGCTCCCTCATCCCGGGGGAAAGCGAGCAGTACTTC. Protein product: CASSSLIPGESEQYF.

Details on this clone: The sample carries other DNA sequences with the same CDR3. V gene TRBV7-2 combines with J gene TRBJ1-2; the match to TRBD1 covers 9 bases. Per germline, CDR1 SGHTA and CDR2 FQGNSA. J gave up 5 bases and V 4 bases, and 2 bases lay outside the gene matches. The CDR3 is 13 residues long. The CDR3 loop reads CASSSGQGYGYTF. CDR3 DNA sequence: TGTGCCAGCAGCTCTGGACAGGGGTATGGCTACACCTTC.